These T cell receptor beta chains were read from a single sample in a study. TCRdb re-derived calls from the RT-PCR reads in MiXCR, one entry per CDR3 protein. The sample includes more than 550,000 distinct CDR3 sequences, 14% of them seen just once. Sequencing was done on a sample of memory CD4+ T cells from blood. The origin of the receptors is a female donor in good health, serving as a healthy control. Both conserved end residues are part of each CDR3. The D gene is left open where the match is weak. Not every row has a clone size; where given, it reads once, few, many or a size class.

V gene,clone size,D gene,J gene,CDR3 protein,CDR3 DNA
TRBV4-1,many,TRBD1,TRBJ2-5,CASSQDLKGQVLLNEETQYF,TGCGCCAGCAGCCAAGATCTTAAAGGACAGGTCTTACTGAACGAGGAGACCCAGTACTTC
TRBV5-1,.,.,TRBJ2-7,CASSLAASVNGVQYF,TGCGCCAGCAGCTTGGCTGCTAGCGTGAATGGCGTGCAGTACTTC
TRBV24-1,few,.,TRBJ2-1,CATSVRAYNEQFF,TGTGCCACCAGTGTGCGGGCCTACAATGAGCAGTTCTTC
TRBV5-1,.,TRBD1,TRBJ2-1,CASSGEGQKEQFF,TGCGCCAGCAGCGGCGAGGGACAGAAGGAGCAGTTCTTC
TRBV12-3/TRBV12-4,many,TRBD1,TRBJ1-3,CASRPWDRGGNTIYF,TGTGCCAGCAGGCCCTGGGACAGGGGCGGAAACACCATATATTTT
TRBV4-1,many,.,TRBJ2-2,CASSQGWGKGNTGELFF,TGCGCCAGCAGCCAAGGTTGGGGCAAGGGGAACACCGGGGAGCTGTTTTTT
TRBV20-1,.,TRBD2,TRBJ2-2,CSAPLSSGYTGELFF,TGCAGTGCTCCCCTCTCTAGCGGGTACACCGGGGAGCTGTTTTTT
TRBV5-1,many,.,TRBJ2-1,CASSPSTEGYNEQFF,TGCGCCAGCAGCCCATCGACGGAGGGCTACAATGAGCAGTTCTTC
TRBV25-1,many,.,TRBJ1-3,CASSETRSRAEGNTIYF,TGTGCCAGCAGTGAAACCCGGAGCAGGGCGGAAGGAAACACCATATATTTT
TRBV5-4,.,.,TRBJ2-2,CASSLGQGLITGELFF,TGTGCCAGCAGCTTGGGGCAGGGATTAATTACCGGGGAGCTGTTTTTT
TRBV6-2/TRBV6-3,few,.,TRBJ2-7,CASNPRGASSYEQYF,TGTGCCAGCAATCCCAGGGGGGCTTCGTCGTACGAGCAGTACTTC
TRBV20-1,.,.,TRBJ1-4,CSARRENEKLFF,TGCAGTGCTAGAAGGGAGAATGAAAAACTGTTTTTT
TRBV7-2,.,.,TRBJ1-5,CASSLDGGGKPQHF,TGTGCCAGCAGCTTAGATGGGGGCGGTAAGCCCCAGCATTTT
TRBV20-1,few,.,TRBJ1-4,CSAPWPGRHEKLFF,TGCAGTGCGCCTTGGCCCGGGCGGCATGAAAAACTGTTTTTT
TRBV12-3/TRBV12-4,many,TRBD1,TRBJ1-1,CASSSPGTGMNTEAFF,TGTGCCAGCAGTTCACCCGGGACAGGGATGAACACTGAAGCTTTCTTT
TRBV29-1,many,TRBD1,TRBJ1-5,CSAGQGVYQPQHF,TGCAGCGCAGGACAGGGGGTGTATCAGCCCCAGCATTTT
TRBV27,few,TRBD2,TRBJ2-7,CASSTKGVTSVPYEQYF,TGTGCCAGCAGTACAAAAGGGGTGACTAGCGTCCCCTACGAGCAGTACTTC
TRBV12-3/TRBV12-4,.,TRBD1,TRBJ1-2,CASRPTPGTGTFYGYTF,TGTGCCAGCAGGCCGACCCCCGGGACAGGGACTTTCTATGGCTACACCTTC
TRBV5-1,many,.,TRBJ1-5,CASSLDGNQPQHF,TGCGCCAGCAGCTTGGACGGCAATCAGCCCCAGCATTTT
TRBV7-2,many,.,TRBJ2-3,CASSTDWTDTQYF,TGTGCCAGCAGCACGGACTGGACAGATACGCAGTATTTT
TRBV10-3,few,.,TRBJ1-1,CAIRVDKVNTEAFF,TGTGCCATCAGGGTGGACAAAGTGAACACTGAAGCTTTCTTT
TRBV6-5,many,.,TRBJ2-5,CASTPLGTKTNQETQYF,TGTGCCAGCACCCCCCTCGGGACAAAAACAAACCAAGAGACCCAGTACTTC
TRBV4-3,many,.,TRBJ1-2,CASSQDSGAGYTF,TGCGCCAGCAGCCAAGATTCTGGGGCTGGCTACACCTTC
TRBV5-8,.,.,TRBJ1-6,CASSRGQSRNSPLHF,TGTGCCAGCAGCCGCGGACAAAGTCGAAATTCACCCCTCCACTTT
TRBV20-1,few,TRBD2,TRBJ2-7,CSANPGLADYEQYF,TGCAGTGCCAACCCGGGACTAGCCGATTACGAGCAGTACTTC
TRBV20-1,many,.,TRBJ2-1,CSGRTAYNEQFF,TGCAGTGGCAGGACAGCCTACAATGAGCAGTTCTTC
TRBV18,.,.,TRBJ2-4,CASSPPTGIQNIQYF,TGTGCCAGCTCACCCCCTACAGGGATCCAAAACATTCAGTACTTC
TRBV12-3/TRBV12-4,many,.,TRBJ1-2,CASRIGGFYGYTF,TGTGCCAGCAGGATCGGGGGATTCTATGGCTACACCTTC
TRBV5-1,many,.,TRBJ1-2,CASSPKTGGTSDYTF,TGCGCCAGCAGCCCGAAAACGGGCGGGACTTCAGACTACACCTTC